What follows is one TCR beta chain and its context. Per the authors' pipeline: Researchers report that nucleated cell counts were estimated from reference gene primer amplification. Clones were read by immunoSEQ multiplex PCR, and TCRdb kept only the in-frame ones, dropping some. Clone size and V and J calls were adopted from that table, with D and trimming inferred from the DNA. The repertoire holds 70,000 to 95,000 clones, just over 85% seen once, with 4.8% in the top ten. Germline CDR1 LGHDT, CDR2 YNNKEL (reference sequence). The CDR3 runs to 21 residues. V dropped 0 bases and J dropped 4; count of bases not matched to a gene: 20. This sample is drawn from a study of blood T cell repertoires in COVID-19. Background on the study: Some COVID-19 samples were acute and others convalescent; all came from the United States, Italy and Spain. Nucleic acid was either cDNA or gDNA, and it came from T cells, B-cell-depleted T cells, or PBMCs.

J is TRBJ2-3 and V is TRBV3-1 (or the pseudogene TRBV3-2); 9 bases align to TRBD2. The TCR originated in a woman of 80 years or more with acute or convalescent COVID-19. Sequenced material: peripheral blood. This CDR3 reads CASSQDRASGTWGKVADTQYF. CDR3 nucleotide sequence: TGTGCCAGCAGCCAAGATAGGGCTAGCGGGACATGGGGTAAGGTTGCAGATACGCAGTATTTT.